The following is a T cell receptor (beta chain) sequence with its context. Its specificity is not known. Germline V gives CDR1 MDHEN, CDR2 SYDVKM. V lost 3 bases and J 5 bases, leaving 9 bases between the germline ends. CDR3 length: 13 residues. The PCR used 60 V beta and 13 J beta primers. Some clones are missing from TCRdb's copy, which holds only in-frame ones; the method was immunoSEQ multiplex PCR. The sample lists tens of thousands of clones, about 89% occurring once. This sample stems from a study of glioma-infiltrating T cells after dendritic cell vaccination. The sample's time point: after dendritic cell vaccination, including at tumor progression/relapse. Study results and limitations: Complete blood and tumor specimen sets were limited to few patients.

This receptor was obtained from a human donor with glioblastoma. The J gene is TRBJ2-3, the V gene TRBV28; a possible D gene is TRBD2 (6 bases). This specimen was blood, taken after dendritic cell vaccination. Here the CDR3 reads CASSFREEDTQYF. The DNA of the CDR3 is TGTGCCAGCAGTTTCAGGGAGGAAGATACGCAGTATTTT.